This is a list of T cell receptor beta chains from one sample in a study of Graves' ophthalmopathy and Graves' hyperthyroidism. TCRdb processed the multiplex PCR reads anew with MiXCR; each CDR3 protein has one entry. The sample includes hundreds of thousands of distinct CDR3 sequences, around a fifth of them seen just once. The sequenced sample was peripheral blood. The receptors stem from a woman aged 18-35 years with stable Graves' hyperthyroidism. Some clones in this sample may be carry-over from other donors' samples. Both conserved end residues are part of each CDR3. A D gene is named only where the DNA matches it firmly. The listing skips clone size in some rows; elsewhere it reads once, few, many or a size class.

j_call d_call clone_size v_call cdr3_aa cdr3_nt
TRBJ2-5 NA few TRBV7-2 CASSLVAGLPQETQYF TGTGCCAGCAGCTTAGTTGCGGGACTCCCACAAGAGACCCAGTACTTC
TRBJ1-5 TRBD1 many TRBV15 CATSRDRGAAQPQHF TGTGCCACCAGCAGGGACAGGGGTGCAGCTCAGCCCCAGCATTTT
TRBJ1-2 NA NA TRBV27 CASSFSHGGYGYTF TGTGCCAGCAGTTTTTCCCATGGAGGGTATGGCTACACCTTC
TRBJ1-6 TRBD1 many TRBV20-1 CSARVGQGDSPLHF TGCAGTGCTAGAGTCGGACAGGGAGATTCACCCCTCCACTTT
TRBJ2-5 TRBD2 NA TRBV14 CASSQLAGNQETQYF TGTGCCAGCAGCCAACTAGCGGGGAACCAAGAGACCCAGTACTTC
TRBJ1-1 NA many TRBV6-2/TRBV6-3 CASSSHTNTEAFF TGTGCCAGCAGCTCACACACGAACACTGAAGCTTTCTTT
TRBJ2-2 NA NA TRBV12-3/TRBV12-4 CASTTTSGELFF TGTGCCAGCACCACCACGTCCGGGGAGCTGTTTTTT
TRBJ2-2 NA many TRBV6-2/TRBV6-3 CASSQTSTGELFF TGTGCCAGCAGCCAAACTAGTACCGGGGAGCTGTTTTTT
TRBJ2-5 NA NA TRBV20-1 CSARVMTGKGETQYF TGCAGTGCTAGAGTTATGACGGGAAAGGGGGAGACCCAGTACTTC
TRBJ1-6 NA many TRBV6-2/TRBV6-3 CASSKTGFNSPLHF TGTGCCAGCAGCAAGACGGGATTTAATTCACCCCTCCACTTT
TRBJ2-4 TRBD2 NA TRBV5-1 CASSPAGGPKNIQYF TGCGCCAGCAGCCCAGCGGGAGGGCCGAAAAACATTCAGTACTTC
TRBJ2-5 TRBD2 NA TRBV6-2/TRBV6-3 CASSYGSGRGQETQYF TGTGCCAGCAGTTACGGTAGCGGGAGAGGCCAAGAGACCCAGTACTTC